The 21 T cell receptor beta chains presented below share a single source sample, sequenced in a study of blood T cell repertoires in COVID-19. Libraries were prepared by immunoSEQ multiplex PCR; TCRdb keeps only in-frame clonotypes and omits some of them. The repertoire has over 200,000 clones, about 85% of them found once; the top ten carry over 4%. The sequenced material came from peripheral blood. Receptor source: a man between 60 and 70 years old who had recovered from COVID-19.

This clone was observed a few times. This chain uses TRBV6-5 with TRBJ1-1, with D perhaps matching TRBD1 (5 bases). In germline, CDR1 is MNHEY, CDR2 SVGAGI. The V and J ends lost 0 bases and 1 base respectively, with 12 bases between them. This CDR3 has 16 amino acids. CDR3 amino acids: CASSYSKWGQNTEAFF. In nucleotides, the CDR3 is TGTGCCAGCAGTTACTCGAAGTGGGGCCAGAACACTGAAGCTTTCTTT.

The rearrangement uses TRBV9 and TRBJ1-6; D is unresolved. V was clipped by 3 bases and J by 0 bases, with 10 bases between them. Germline CDR1 is SGDLS and CDR2 is YYNGEE. CDR3 size: 16 residues. The chain's CDR3 is CASSERASSYNSPLHF. In DNA form, the CDR3 reads TGTGCCAGCAGCGAGAGGGCGAGCTCCTATAATTCACCCCTCCACTTT.

In DNA, the CDR3 is TGCGCCAGCAGCTCCAATAGCGGGGGGGGCTCCTACGAGCAGTACTTC. It is translated as CASSSNSGGGSYEQYF. The chain joins TRBV5-1 to TRBJ2-7, with 11 bases that match TRBD2. The CDR3 runs 16 residues. The V segment lost 3 bases and the J segment 0 bases; nucleotides outside the gene matches: 5. The germline V gene encodes CDR1 SGHRS and CDR2 YFSETQ.

The chain links TRBV5-1 to TRBJ2-7, with TRBD1 matching over 7 bases. The ends lost 5 bases at V and 2 bases at J; junction bases unmatched: 7. Per the germline V gene, CDR1 is SGHRS and CDR2 is YFSETQ. This CDR3 comprises 14 residues. CDR3 nucleotides: TGCGCCAGCAGTGAACGGGACAGAACCTACGAGCAGTACTTC. Protein: CASSERDRTYEQYF.

J is TRBJ2-7 and V is TRBV5-6; 7 nucleotides align to TRBD1. J gave up 3 bases and V 1 base, and 10 bases lay outside the gene matches. Germline V gene data show CDR1 as SGHDT and CDR2 as YYEEEE. This CDR3 is built from 16 residues. CDR3: CASSLRDRHLRYEQYF. DNA of the CDR3: TGTGCCAGCAGCTTGCGGGACAGACATCTCCGCTACGAGCAGTACTTC.

A single count supports this clone. The chain couples TRBV5-1 to TRBJ2-7, with 8 bases matching TRBD1. V was clipped by 0 bases and J by 6 bases; unmatched bases: 11. The CDR3 totals 16 residues. CDR1 is SGHRS and CDR2 is YFSETQ in the germline V gene. DNA for the CDR3: TGCGCCAGCAGCTTGGAAGTCGGGACAGGAGGTACCGAGCAGTACTTC. The encoded protein is CASSLEVGTGGTEQYF.

The chain couples TRBV19 to TRBJ2-5; unclear D gene. CDR3 length equals 15 residues. The germline gives CDR1 LNHDA, CDR2 SQIVND (reference sequence). V lost 2 bases and J lost 1, with 11 bases in between. The CDR3 region has the DNA TGTGCCAGTAGTATATCCCCGACGGGCCAAGAGACCCAGTACTTC. It yields the protein CASSISPTGQETQYF.

The chain combines TRBV6-2 or TRBV6-3 with TRBJ2-3; D unresolved. V was shortened by 2 bases and J by 5 bases, with 14 bases between the two germline ends. This CDR3 has 15 residues. The germline V gene has CDR1 MNHEY and CDR2 SVGEGT. The chain's CDR3 is CASSYTEPVRDTQYF. CDR3 sequence (DNA): TGTGCCAGCAGTTACACTGAGCCCGTGCGAGATACGCAGTATTTT.

V gene TRBV29-1 combines with J gene TRBJ2-7; 10 bases map to TRBD1. Trimming removed 7 bases from V and 7 bases from J; junction bases left unmatched: 10. Germline V gene data show CDR1 as SQVTM and CDR2 as ANQGSEA. The CDR3 length is 13 residues. The CDR3, as DNA: TGCAGCGCTGGACAGGGGGTCCCTGGGGAGCAGTACTTC. As protein: CSAGQGVPGEQYF.

This rearrangement joins TRBV30 to TRBJ2-4; tentative D call: TRBD2 (5 bases). The CDR3 length is 15 residues. V dropped 1 base and J dropped 1 base, with 11 bases sitting between them. The germline V gene has CDR1 GTSNPN and CDR2 SVGIG (reference sequence). CDR3 DNA: TGTGCCTGGAGTGGACAAAGGGAGGCCAAAAACATTCAGTACTTC. Protein: CAWSGQREAKNIQYF. Complete variable domain (other parts from reference TRBV30 and TRBJ2-4): SQTIHQWPATLVQPVGSPLSLECTVEGTSNPNLYWYRQAAGRGLQLLFYSVGIGQISSEVPQNLSASRPQDRQFILSSKKLLLSDSGFYLCAWSGQREAKNIQYFGAGTRLSVL.

The J gene is TRBJ2-5, the V gene TRBV24-1; D call uncertain. V was pared by 3 bases and J by 1 base, with 14 bases between. This CDR3 is 16 amino acids long. Germline CDR1 KGHDR, CDR2 SFDVKD. The CDR3 region is CATSDARLTVQETQYF. CDR3 nucleotide sequence: TGTGCCACCAGTGATGCCCGCCTCACAGTCCAAGAGACCCAGTACTTC.

The V call is TRBV6-5, the J call TRBJ2-5; the match to TRBD1 covers 12 bases. This CDR3 is built from 15 residues. Germline values: CDR1 MNHEY, CDR2 SVGAGI. The ends lost 2 bases at V and 5 bases at J; junction bases unmatched: 3. The CDR3 DNA sequence: TGTGCCAGCAGTTACGGGGACAGGGGGCATGAGACCCAGTACTTC. It encodes CASSYGDRGHETQYF.

The gene calls are TRBV5-1 and TRBJ1-1; TRBD1 agrees at 7 bases. Looked up from germline, CDR1 is SGHRS and CDR2 is YFSETQ. CDR3 length: 17 amino acids. The V gene end was trimmed by 1 base and the J gene end by 0 bases; junction bases not matched to a gene: 9. The CDR3 nucleotides read TGCGCCAGCAGCTTGTCTTGGGACAGAGTCGTGAACACTGAAGCTTTCTTT. As protein: CASSLSWDRVVNTEAFF.

The chain's CDR3 is CASSYSAGAVEGYTF. The CDR3 DNA follows: TGTGCCAGCAGTTACTCGGCAGGGGCGGTGGAGGGCTACACCTTC. This sequence joins TRBV6-5 and TRBJ1-2; a possible D gene is TRBD1 (6 bases). This CDR3 contains 15 residues. Germline V CDR1 and CDR2: MNHEY, SVGAGI. V lost 0 bases, J lost 8 bases, and 16 bases lay in between.

CDR3 DNA: TGCAGCGTTGTCGTCGGGGGGCTCCGTTACGAGCAGTACTTC. Protein product: CSVVVGGLRYEQYF. The chain couples TRBV29-1 to TRBJ2-7; perhaps TRBD2 as D (7 bases). There are 14 residues in the CDR3. Germline values: CDR1 SQVTM, CDR2 ANQGSEA. With 4 bases removed from V and 4 bases from J, the gap between germline ends came to 17 bases.

The rearrangement links TRBV18 to TRBJ2-2, with D possibly matching TRBD1 (5 bases). CDR1 is KGHSH, CDR2 LQKENI, per germline. V dropped 3 bases and J dropped 3 bases, with 8 bases sitting between them. This CDR3 is 14 amino acids long. The CDR3 region has the DNA TGTGCCAGCTCACCGGACACCGACACCGGGGAGCTGTTTTTT. Translated, it gives CASSPDTDTGELFF.

The V gene is TRBV5-4, the J gene TRBJ2-2, with 10 nucleotides matching TRBD2. V trimming: 4 bases; J trimming: 1 base; junction bases outside the gene matches: 4. Germline V gene sequence: CDR1 SGHNT, CDR2 YYREEE (reference sequence). CDR3 length: 16 amino acids. In DNA form, the CDR3 reads TGTGCCAGCAGCCCTTCTAGCGGGGGGAACACCGGGGAGCTGTTTTTT. This codes for CASSPSSGGNTGELFF.

The V gene is TRBV7-2, the J gene TRBJ1-5; 9 bases map to TRBD1. Germline V CDR1 and CDR2: SGHTA, FQGNSA. This CDR3 region has 16 residues. Trimming took 2 bases from V and 6 from J; bases not matched to a gene: 8. The CDR3 DNA reads TGTGCCAGCAGCTTACGGGGGGACAGGGTAGGTCAGCCCCAGCATTTT. It translates to CASSLRGDRVGQPQHF.

The rearrangement uses TRBV6-1 and TRBJ1-5; 7 bases map to TRBD1. The junction had 7 bases not matched to a gene; V was cut back by 3 bases and J by 5 bases. The CDR3 runs to 15 residues. CDR1 is MNHNS and CDR2 is SASEGT in the germline V gene. CDR3 loop: CASSDIGGAHQPQHF. CDR3 DNA: TGTGCCAGCAGTGACATAGGGGGCGCGCATCAGCCCCAGCATTTT.

The chain carries TRBV7-3 and TRBJ1-2, with D possibly being TRBD1 (5 bases). The CDR3 has 13 residues. The V end lost 5 bases, the J end lost 13 bases, and 20 bases lay between the germline ends. Germline V lookup: CDR1 SGHTA, CDR2 FQGTGA. The CDR3 here is CASSTPTEPGVTF. For the CDR3, the DNA is TGTGCCAGCAGCACCCCGACAGAACCTGGGGTCACCTTC.

CDR3 DNA sequence: TGTGCTAGTGGTTTGGTCTTAAATGGATTTCTAGCGGGGGATTCCAAGGCAGATACGCAGTATTTT. Translating gives CASGLVLNGFLAGDSKADTQYF. The rearrangement uses TRBV12-5 and TRBJ2-3; 10 nucleotides line up with TRBD2. From germline, CDR1 is LGHNT and CDR2 FRNRAP. The CDR3 is 22 amino acids. The ends lost 0 bases at V and 4 bases at J; junction bases unmatched: 22. Looking up the rest from reference TRBV12-5 and TRBJ2-3 gives the full variable domain: DARVTQTPRHKVTEMGQEVTMRCQPILGHNTVFWYRQTMMQGLELLAYFRNRAPLDDSGMPKDRFSAEMPDATLATLKIQPSEPRDSAVYFCASGLVLNGFLAGDSKADTQYFGPGTRLTVL.